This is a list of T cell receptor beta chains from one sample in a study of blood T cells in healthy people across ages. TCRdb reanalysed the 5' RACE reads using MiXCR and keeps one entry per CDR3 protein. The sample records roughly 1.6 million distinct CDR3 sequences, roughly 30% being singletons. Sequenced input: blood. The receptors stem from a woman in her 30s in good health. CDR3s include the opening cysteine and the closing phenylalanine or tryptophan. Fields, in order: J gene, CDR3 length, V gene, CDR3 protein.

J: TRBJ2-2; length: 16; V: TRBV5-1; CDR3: CASSSGTGGYTGELFF
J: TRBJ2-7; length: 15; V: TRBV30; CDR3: CACQGRGASLHEQYF
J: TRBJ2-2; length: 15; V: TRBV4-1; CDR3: CASSPEVQITGELFF
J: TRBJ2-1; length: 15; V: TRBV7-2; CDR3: CASSARRESYNEQFF
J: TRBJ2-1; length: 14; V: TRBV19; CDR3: CASRRRETYNEQFF
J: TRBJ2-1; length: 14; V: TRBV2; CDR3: CASSVGLTYNEQFF
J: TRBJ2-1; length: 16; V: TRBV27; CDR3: CASTLGQPSSYNEQFF
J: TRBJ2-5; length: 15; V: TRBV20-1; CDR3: CSASSGWDSQETQYF
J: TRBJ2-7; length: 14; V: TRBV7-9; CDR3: CASSNSGGAYEQYF
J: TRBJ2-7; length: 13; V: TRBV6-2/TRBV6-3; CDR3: CASRPDRGYEQYF
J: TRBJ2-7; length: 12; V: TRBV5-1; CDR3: CATRAGGGEQYF
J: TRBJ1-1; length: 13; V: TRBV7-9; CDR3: CASSQIPRTEAFF
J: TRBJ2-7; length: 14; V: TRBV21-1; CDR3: CASSEQGRSYEQYF
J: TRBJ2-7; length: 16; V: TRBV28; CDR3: CASSLGPGDKSYEQYF
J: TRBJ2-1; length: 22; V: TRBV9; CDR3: CASSVALKVPSGGRTLYNEQLF
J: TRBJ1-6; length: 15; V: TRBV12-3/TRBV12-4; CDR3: CASSLGESYNSPLHF
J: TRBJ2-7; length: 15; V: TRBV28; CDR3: CASSLRGGSGNEQYF
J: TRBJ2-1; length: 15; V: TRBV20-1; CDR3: CSARPYLTSHNEQFF
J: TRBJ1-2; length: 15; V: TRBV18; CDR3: CASSRYGKTNYGYTF
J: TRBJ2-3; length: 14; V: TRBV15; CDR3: CATSSYTTGDTQYF
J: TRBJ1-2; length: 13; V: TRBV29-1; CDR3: CSAARVLNYGYTF
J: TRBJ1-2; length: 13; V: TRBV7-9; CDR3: CASSLTGTVGYTF
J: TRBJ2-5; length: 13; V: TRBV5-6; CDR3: CASRRQGWKTQYF
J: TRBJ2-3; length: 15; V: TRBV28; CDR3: CANSFETPLTDTQYF
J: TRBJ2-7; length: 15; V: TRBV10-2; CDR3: CASRETGLKAYEQYF
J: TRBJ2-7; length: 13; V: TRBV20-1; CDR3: CSARDMAGSEQYF
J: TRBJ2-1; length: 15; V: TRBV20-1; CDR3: CSAAPISGLPDEQFF
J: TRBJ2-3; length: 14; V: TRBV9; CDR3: CASSVGVETDTQYF
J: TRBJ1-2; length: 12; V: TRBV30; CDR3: CAWSDGKDGYTF
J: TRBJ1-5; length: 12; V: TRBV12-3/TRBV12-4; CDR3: CASSFEGGPQHF
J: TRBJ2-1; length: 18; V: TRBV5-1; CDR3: CASSLALAGAGSSAEQFF
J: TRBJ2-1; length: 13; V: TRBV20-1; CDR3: CSGGTISYNEQFF
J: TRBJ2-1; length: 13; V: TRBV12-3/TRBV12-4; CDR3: CASSSRQTHEQFF
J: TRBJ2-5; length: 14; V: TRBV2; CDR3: CASRGTGGVETQYF
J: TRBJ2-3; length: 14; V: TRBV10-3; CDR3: CAIGLTNISDTQYF